These 31 T cell receptor beta chains came from one sample sequenced in a study of shared clonotypes between healthy human individuals. Produced via immunoSEQ multiplex PCR; TCRdb's table is partial and in-frame only. This table has some 1.5 million clones, about 96% appearing once. Sequenced material: naive CD4+ T cells sorted from blood. The sample's subset: CD45RA+ positively selected. These receptor sequences come from a man aged 30 to 45 in good health.

CDR3 region: CASRGGTPRYNEQFF. CDR3 nucleotide sequence: TGTGCCAGCAGGGGTGGGACTCCTAGATACAATGAGCAGTTCTTC. The chain combines TRBV5-4 with TRBJ2-1; perhaps TRBD2 as D (6 bases). Germline CDR1 reads SGHNT; CDR2 reads YYREEE (reference sequence). V was cut by 5 bases and J by 4 bases, with 16 bases left in between. The CDR3 is 15 residues long.

The gene calls are TRBV29-1 and TRBJ2-1; 9 bases agree with TRBD1. J was trimmed by 5 bases and V by 4 bases; bases with no gene match: 6. Germline lookup yields CDR1 SQVTM and CDR2 ANQGSEA. The CDR3 is 14 residues long. The DNA for the CDR3 is TGCAGCGTTGGGGACAGGGTTGGGAACAATGAGCAGTTCTTC. Amino acids: CSVGDRVGNNEQFF.

This clone appeared once. The chain uses TRBV19 and TRBJ2-1, with TRBD2 identical over 7 bases. Germline lookup yields CDR1 LNHDA and CDR2 SQIVND (reference sequence). The ends lost 7 bases at V and 8 bases at J; junction bases unmatched: 11. This CDR3 spans 14 amino acids. The CDR3 DNA is TGTGCCAGTAAGGACGCGGGAGAAATCGATGAGCAGTTCTTC. Protein sequence: CASKDAGEIDEQFF.

The chain employs TRBV5-4 and TRBJ2-7; 9 bases align to TRBD1. The CDR3 is made up of 14 amino acids. V was clipped by 5 bases and J by 5 bases; unmatched bases: 8. Germline V lookup: CDR1 SGHNT, CDR2 YYREEE (reference sequence). The CDR3 sequence is CASSRGTGRDEQYF. DNA of the CDR3: TGTGCCAGCAGTCGGGGGACAGGGCGCGACGAGCAGTACTTC.

The chain is built from TRBV18 and TRBJ1-1; no definite D call. This CDR3 has 14 residues. V lost 2 bases and J lost 2, with 9 bases in between. CDR1 is KGHSH and CDR2 is LQKENI in the germline V gene. DNA of the CDR3: TGTGCCAGCTCACCAAAGGCCCGTAACACTGAAGCTTTCTTT. Amino acids: CASSPKARNTEAFF.

This chain joins TRBV28 and TRBJ2-7; 7 nucleotides align to TRBD1. The CDR3 sequence is 15 residues long. CDR1 and CDR2 (germline): MDHEN, SYDVKM. Losses at the gene ends were 2 bases for V and 5 bases for J; bases not matched to a gene: 9. The CDR3 bases are TGTGCCAGCAGTTTAACTGGGACAGTGGACCACGAGCAGTACTTC. Amino acid sequence: CASSLTGTVDHEQYF.

The rearrangement links TRBV6-1 to TRBJ2-7; D may be TRBD1 or TRBD2 (6 bases each). Trimming pared 4 bases from V and 0 bases from J, leaving 22 bases between. The CDR3 spans 18 residues. The germline V gene encodes CDR1 MNHNS and CDR2 SASEGT. CDR3 residues: CASSAGGGGWGRSYEQYF. The CDR3 DNA reads TGTGCCAGCAGTGCCGGGGGTGGTGGCTGGGGGCGCTCCTACGAGCAGTACTTC.

For this clone: The same CDR3 is also encoded by other DNA sequences in this sample. The J gene is TRBJ2-1, the V gene TRBV11-2, with D perhaps given as TRBD1 or TRBD2 (5 bases each). V was clipped by 1 base and J by 0 bases, with 7 bases between them. This CDR3 is built from 15 residues. CDR1 and CDR2 (germline): SGHAT, FQNNGV. As DNA, the CDR3 is TGTGCCAGCAGCTTAGGGGGGAGCTCCTACAATGAGCAGTTCTTC. As protein: CASSLGGSSYNEQFF.

This chain uses TRBV28 with TRBJ1-2; D perhaps matches TRBD1 (6 bases). The V gene lost 4 bases and the J gene lost 5 bases, with 11 bases spanning the gap. This CDR3 contains 13 residues. From germline, CDR1 is MDHEN and CDR2 SYDVKM. CDR3 in amino acids: CASSYNRDYGYTF. CDR3 coding DNA: TGTGCCAGCAGTTACAACAGGGATTATGGCTACACCTTC.

Only one count was recorded for this clone. V usage is TRBV28 and J usage is TRBJ2-5; D ambiguous. Germline V gene data show CDR1 as MDHEN and CDR2 as SYDVKM. V was cut by 6 bases and J by 1 base, with 18 bases left in between. CDR3 length: 16 amino acids. The CDR3, as DNA: TGTGCCAGCAGAACTCTAAAAGGCAACCCCCAAGAGACCCAGTACTTC. Its translation: CASRTLKGNPQETQYF.

V gene TRBV11-3 combines with J gene TRBJ2-1; D may be TRBD2 (5 bases). V lost 5 bases and J 5 bases, leaving 13 bases between the germline ends. Germline assignment: CDR1 SGHNT and CDR2 YENEEA. This CDR3 contains 14 residues. The CDR3 DNA reads TGTGCCAGCAGCCCAGAGGGCGCTGACAATGAGCAGTTCTTC. Translation gives CASSPEGADNEQFF.

The chain couples TRBV11-1 to TRBJ1-2, with D maybe TRBD1 (5 bases). This CDR3 has 15 amino acids. In germline, CDR1 is SGHAT, CDR2 FQDESV (reference sequence). Trimming cost V 5 bases and J 7 bases, with 20 bases left between them. CDR3 residues: CASSPTRGRSRGYTF. The DNA for the CDR3 is TGTGCCAGCAGCCCAACACGGGGACGTTCCCGTGGCTACACCTTC. Full variable domain (rest looked up from reference TRBV11-1 and TRBJ1-2): EAEVAQSPRYKITEKSQAVAFWCDPISGHATLYWYRQILGQGPELLVQFQDESVVDDSQLPKDRFSAERLKGVDSTLKIQPAELGDSAMYLCASSPTRGRSRGYTFGSGTRLTVV.

The rearrangement links TRBV6-1 to TRBJ1-2; D remains unclear. The CDR3 loop spans 15 amino acids. The V end lost 1 base, the J end lost 2 bases, and 11 bases lay between the germline ends. Germline values: CDR1 MNHNS, CDR2 SASEGT. The CDR3 sequence: CASSEVGRSNYGYTF. DNA for the CDR3: TGTGCCAGCAGTGAAGTTGGCAGATCCAACTATGGCTACACCTTC.

V and J are TRBV9 and TRBJ1-2, with D unresolved. The CDR3 is 16 residues long. The germline V gene has CDR1 SGDLS and CDR2 YYNGEE. The germline V and J ends were trimmed by 4 bases and 7 bases, with 23 bases remaining between them. CDR3 residues: CASSPKPRPEGSGYTF. As DNA, the CDR3 is TGTGCCAGCAGCCCTAAACCGCGGCCTGAAGGGAGTGGCTACACCTTC.

This rearrangement joins TRBV7-9 to TRBJ2-1, with TRBD2 matching over 7 bases. The V segment lost 5 bases and the J segment 3 bases; nucleotides outside the gene matches: 10. This CDR3 contains 16 residues. The germline gives CDR1 SEHNR, CDR2 FQNEAQ (reference sequence). Here the CDR3 reads CASSGPGGGGYNEQFF. CDR3 nucleotide sequence: TGTGCCAGCAGCGGTCCGGGTGGCGGGGGCTACAATGAGCAGTTCTTC. The whole variable domain, remainder taken from reference TRBV7-9 and TRBJ2-1, is DTGVSQNPRHKITKRGQNVTFRCDPISEHNRLYWYRQTLGQGPEFLTYFQNEAQLEKSRLLSDRFSAERPKGSFSTLEIQRTEQGDSAMYLCASSGPGGGGYNEQFFGPGTRLTVL.

The chain combines TRBV6-1 with TRBJ1-2; maybe TRBD1 (5 bases). Trimming pared 4 bases from V and 8 bases from J, leaving 14 bases between. The germline V gene has CDR1 MNHNS and CDR2 SASEGT. There are 13 residues in the CDR3. The CDR3 nucleotides are TGTGCCAGCAGTGTCCCCAGGGATCGGGGCTACACCTTC. Translation: CASSVPRDRGYTF.

The chain has TRBV9 and TRBJ2-3, with TRBD1 as a possible D gene (6 bases). Germline CDR1 and CDR2: SGDLS and YYNGEE. CDR3 length equals 15 residues. Trimming shortened V by 2 bases and J by 0 bases, and 10 bases separated the two germline ends. The CDR3 region is CASSVRTDSTDTQYF. In DNA form, the CDR3 reads TGTGCCAGCAGCGTCAGGACAGATAGCACAGATACGCAGTATTTT. Full variable domain (rest looked up from reference TRBV9 and TRBJ2-3): DSGVTQTPKHLITATGQRVTLRCSPRSGDLSVYWYQQSLDQGLQFLIQYYNGEERAKGNILERFSAQQFPDLHSELNLSSLELGDSALYFCASSVRTDSTDTQYFGPGTRLTVL.

The chain recombines TRBV2 with TRBJ2-2, with 8 bases matching TRBD1. Germline-derived CDR1 and CDR2 are SNHLY and FYNNEI. CDR3 length equals 14 residues. V lost 2 bases and J lost 7; bases outside the gene matches: 3. CDR3 sequence (DNA): TGTGCCAGCAGTGAACAGGGGGCGGTCGGGGAGCTGTTTTTT. Protein: CASSEQGAVGELFF.

The gene calls are TRBV5-4 and TRBJ2-3; D is ambiguous. The CDR3 consists of 16 residues. Trimming pared 4 bases from V and 3 bases from J, leaving 18 bases between. Germline-derived CDR1 and CDR2 are SGHNT and YYREEE (reference sequence). The CDR3 is CASSPHPLTQTDTQYF. The CDR3, as DNA: TGTGCCAGCAGCCCTCATCCCCTTACCCAAACAGATACGCAGTATTTT.

The chain has TRBV5-6 and TRBJ2-1, with a possible D match to TRBD2 (5 bases). CDR1 is SGHDT, CDR2 YYEEEE, per germline. The V gene lost 1 base and the J gene lost 5 bases, with 13 bases spanning the gap. This CDR3 comprises 15 residues. CDR3 sequence reads: CASSLWSSIHNEQFF. The DNA of the CDR3 is TGTGCCAGCAGCTTGTGGTCTAGCATCCACAATGAGCAGTTCTTC.

This rearrangement joins TRBV18 to TRBJ2-2; no definite D call. V lost 3 bases and J lost 1, with 12 bases in between. The CDR3 extends over 16 amino acids. Per germline, CDR1 KGHSH and CDR2 LQKENI. The CDR3 sequence: CASSPYAQENTGELFF. For the CDR3, the DNA is TGTGCCAGCTCACCCTACGCGCAGGAGAACACCGGGGAGCTGTTTTTT.

The gene calls are TRBV29-1 and TRBJ1-4; no firm D call. Trimming stripped 3 bases from V and 11 bases from J, with 19 bases between. The CDR3 has 14 amino acids. CDR1 and CDR2 from the germline V gene are SQVTM and ANQGSEA. CDR3: CSVETELARRKLFF. The CDR3 nucleotides read TGCAGCGTTGAGACGGAGCTGGCACGGAGGAAACTGTTTTTT.

This rearrangement joins TRBV18 to TRBJ1-1; D might be TRBD1 (5 bases). This CDR3 is 15 amino acids long. Per germline, CDR1 KGHSH and CDR2 LQKENI. V was pared by 4 bases and J by 1 base, with 13 bases between. CDR3 nucleotides: TGTGCCAGCTCACGCACCGGGACCGGGAACACTGAAGCTTTCTTT. It is translated as CASSRTGTGNTEAFF. Combining the CDR3 with reference TRBV18 and TRBJ1-1 gives the whole variable domain NAGVMQNPRHLVRRRGQEARLRCSPMKGHSHVYWYRQLPEEGLKFMVYLQKENIIDESGMPKERFSAEFPKEGPSILRIQQVVRGDSAAYFCASSRTGTGNTEAFFGQGTRLTVV.

CDR3 sequence reads: CASTRRESFSEQYF. In DNA form, the CDR3 reads TGTGCCAGCACAAGGCGGGAGAGTTTCTCCGAGCAGTACTTC. The chain carries TRBV7-8 and TRBJ2-7; TRBD2 aligns across 7 bases. CDR1 SGHVS and CDR2 FQNEAQ come from the germline V gene. The CDR3 has 14 amino acids. Unmatched junction bases numbered 12, after V lost 7 bases and J lost 6 bases.

This chain joins TRBV9 and TRBJ2-3; D remains ambiguous. V shed 4 bases and J shed 6 bases, with 15 bases lying between them. The CDR3 covers 14 residues. Germline V gene data show CDR1 as SGDLS and CDR2 as YYNGEE. The CDR3 DNA reads TGTGCCAGCAGCCTAATAGATAGGCGGGATACGCAGTATTTT. Its protein is CASSLIDRRDTQYF.

The chain links TRBV11-1 to TRBJ2-5, with D possibly matching TRBD2 (6 bases). This CDR3 is 17 amino acids long. Per germline, CDR1 SGHAT and CDR2 FQDESV (reference sequence). V lost 2 bases to trimming and J lost 2 bases, with 18 bases between them. CDR3: CASSLQAGLGFQETQYF. The CDR3 DNA reads TGTGCCAGCAGCTTACAGGCGGGACTTGGGTTTCAAGAGACCCAGTACTTC.

A note on this clone: The sample holds other DNA sequences that translate to the same CDR3. This rearrangement joins TRBV28 to TRBJ2-2; no clear D. This CDR3 is 12 amino acids long. Germline CDR1 MDHEN, CDR2 SYDVKM. V dropped 5 bases and J dropped 2 bases, with 3 bases sitting between them. The CDR3 spells CASSLNTGELFF. The CDR3 region has the DNA TGTGCCAGCAGTCTTAACACCGGGGAGCTGTTTTTT.

This chain links TRBV15 with TRBJ2-7; D not certain. CDR1 LNHNV and CDR2 YYDKDF come from the germline V gene (reference sequence). V shed 0 bases and J shed 3 bases, with 12 bases lying between them. CDR3 length equals 15 residues. CDR3 DNA sequence: TGTGCCACCAGCAGAGATCGGCAGGTCCGCTACGAGCAGTACTTC. It translates to CATSRDRQVRYEQYF.

V is TRBV6-1 and J is TRBJ2-2, with D uncertain. Germline V gene lookup returns CDR1 MNHNS and CDR2 SASEGT. V was pared by 4 bases and J by 0 bases, with 3 bases between. CDR3 size: 13 residues. In nucleotides, the CDR3 is TGTGCCAGCAGTGGTACGAACACCGGGGAGCTGTTTTTT. It codes for CASSGTNTGELFF.

To note about this clone: Additional DNA sequences in this sample encode the identical CDR3. The chain uses TRBV5-1 and TRBJ2-7; 7 positions match TRBD1. Germline assignment: CDR1 SGHRS and CDR2 YFSETQ. Trimming cost V 4 bases and J 2 bases; bases outside gene matches: 6. The CDR3 totals 14 residues. Written as DNA, the CDR3 is TGCGCCAGCAGCCCCAGACAGGGACCCTACGAGCAGTACTTC. This encodes CASSPRQGPYEQYF. The variable domain in full, with the rest retrieved from reference TRBV5-1 and TRBJ2-7, is KAGVTQTPRYLIKTRGQQVTLSCSPISGHRSVSWYQQTPGQGLQFLFEYFSETQRNKGNFPGRFSGRQFSNSRSEMNVSTLELGDSALYLCASSPRQGPYEQYFGPGTRLTVT.

This clone has just one count. The chain joins TRBV10-3 to TRBJ2-2, with D possibly matching TRBD1 (6 bases). Trimming removed 0 bases from V and 4 bases from J, with 12 bases in between. Germline CDR1 reads ENHRY; CDR2 reads SYGVKD. This CDR3 has 16 residues. The CDR3 sequence: CAISESRQDVTGELFF. CDR3 sequence (DNA): TGTGCCATCAGTGAGTCGAGACAGGATGTCACCGGGGAGCTGTTTTTT.